Below are 13 T cell receptor beta chains sequenced from a single sample in a study of blood T cell repertoires in COVID-19. Clones were sequenced by immunoSEQ multiplex PCR, and TCRdb holds only the in-frame ones, with some missing. This table holds 500,000 to 600,000 clones, around nine tenths found once. The sequenced material came from peripheral blood. The receptor set was obtained from a woman aged 45 to 65 with COVID-19, enrolled during active disease.

The J gene is TRBJ1-1, the V gene TRBV30; no firm D call. Germline assignment: CDR1 GTSNPN and CDR2 SVGIG (reference sequence). There are 14 residues in the CDR3. The V end lost 2 bases, the J end lost 3 bases, and 13 bases lay between the germline ends. Here the CDR3 DNA reads TGTGCCTGGAGTCGGGGTACATCTTACACTGAAGCTTTCTTT. The encoded protein is CAWSRGTSYTEAFF. Combining the CDR3 with reference TRBV30 and TRBJ1-1 gives the whole variable domain SQTIHQWPATLVQPVGSPLSLECTVEGTSNPNLYWYRQAAGRGLQLLFYSVGIGQISSEVPQNLSASRPQDRQFILSSKKLLLSDSGFYLCAWSRGTSYTEAFFGQGTRLTVV.

V usage is TRBV6-5 and J usage is TRBJ1-4; 7 positions agree with TRBD1. The trim removed 10 bases at V and 3 bases at J, leaving 5 bases unmatched. CDR3 length: 13 residues. Germline CDR1 and CDR2: MNHEY and SVGAGI. CDR3 residues: CATLDRSNEKLFF. The CDR3 coding sequence is TGTGCCACCTTGGACAGGTCTAATGAAAAACTGTTTTTT.

The chain carries TRBV18 and TRBJ1-2, with 9 bases lining up with TRBD1. The germline CDR1 and CDR2 sequences are KGHSH and LQKENI. The ends lost 2 bases at V and 8 bases at J; junction bases unmatched: 9. CDR3 length: 15 amino acids. The CDR3 DNA reads TGTGCCAGCTCACCATCCGGGACAGGGATGGGAGGCTACACCTTC. The encoded protein is CASSPSGTGMGGYTF.

For the CDR3, the DNA is TGTGCCAGTGTCCGGGGGGGAAACTATGGCTACACCTTC. Translated, it gives CASVRGGNYGYTF. J is TRBJ1-2 and V is TRBV19; tentatively, D is TRBD1 (5 bases). Per germline, CDR1 LNHDA and CDR2 SQIVND (reference sequence). The CDR3 totals 13 residues. Trimming stripped 8 bases from V and 2 bases from J, with 12 bases between.

The genes are TRBV6-5 and TRBJ1-1; perhaps TRBD1 as D (6 bases). Trimming removed 5 bases at V and 11 bases at J, with 24 bases between. Per germline, CDR1 MNHEY and CDR2 SVGAGI. This CDR3 has 15 amino acids. The CDR3 coding sequence is TGTGCCAGCAGTCTTAAACAGGGACCCTCTCTGCGGGCTTTCTTT. This sequence encodes CASSLKQGPSLRAFF.

In the case of this clone: Other nucleotide sequences from this sample produce the same CDR3. The chain employs TRBV4-2 and TRBJ2-7; the match to TRBD2 covers 7 bases. CDR3 length equals 15 residues. Germline CDR1 and CDR2: LGHNA and YNFKEQ. V lost 0 bases, J lost 2 bases, and 4 bases stayed unmatched. Written as DNA, the CDR3 is TGTGCCAGCAGCCAAGAAAGGCGGGGGACCTACGAGCAGTACTTC. Protein product: CASSQERRGTYEQYF.

The rearrangement joins TRBV5-4 to TRBJ2-1, with 7 bases fitting TRBD2. Unmatched junction bases numbered 5, after V lost 3 bases and J lost 2 bases. CDR3 length: 15 residues. The germline V gene has CDR1 SGHNT and CDR2 YYREEE (reference sequence). In DNA form, the CDR3 reads TGTGCCAGCAGCTATGCTAGCGGTGCCTACAATGAGCAGTTCTTC. It codes for CASSYASGAYNEQFF.

This sequence joins TRBV15 and TRBJ2-1; a possible D gene is TRBD1 (6 bases). V was clipped by 8 bases and J by 5 bases, with 10 bases between them. The CDR3 has 12 residues. Germline values: CDR1 LNHNV, CDR2 YYDKDF (reference sequence). The CDR3 is CATDAGDNEQFF. CDR3 nucleotides: TGTGCCACCGACGCAGGGGACAATGAGCAGTTCTTC.

The chain joins TRBV25-1 to TRBJ1-2; 9 nucleotides line up with TRBD1. The V gene end was trimmed by 1 base and the J gene end by 5 bases; junction bases not matched to a gene: 8. This CDR3 has 16 residues. Germline V gene data show CDR1 as MGHDK and CDR2 as SYGVNS. CDR3 nucleotides: TGTGCCAGCAGTGAATGGAGCCCCGACAGGGGGTATGGCTACACCTTC. Its protein product is CASSEWSPDRGYGYTF.

The chain joins TRBV3-1 (or the pseudogene TRBV3-2) to TRBJ2-3, with TRBD2 identical over 12 bases. V shed 3 bases, J shed 1 base, and the junction held 2 bases outside the gene matches. The length of the CDR3 is 16 residues. Germline V lookup: CDR1 LGHDT, CDR2 YNNKEL (reference sequence). The CDR3 DNA sequence: TGTGCCAGCAGCCAGCGGACTAGCGGGGGCACAGATACGCAGTATTTT. Its protein is CASSQRTSGGTDTQYF.

The chain recombines TRBV28 with TRBJ1-3; a weak D match, TRBD1 (6 bases). The V gene lost 6 bases and the J gene lost 0 bases, with 12 bases spanning the gap. Germline V gene data show CDR1 as MDHEN and CDR2 as SYDVKM. The CDR3 has 15 amino acids. The chain's CDR3 is CASSPTGGSGNTIYF. In nucleotides, the CDR3 is TGTGCCAGCAGCCCGACAGGAGGCTCTGGAAACACCATATATTTT. Combining the CDR3 with reference TRBV28 and TRBJ1-3 gives the whole variable domain DVKVTQSSRYLVKRTGEKVFLECVQDMDHENMFWYRQDPGLGLRLIYFSYDVKMKEKGDIPEGYSVSREKKERFSLILESASTNQTSMYLCASSPTGGSGNTIYFGEGSWLTVV.

V gene TRBV5-1 combines with J gene TRBJ2-7; 8 positions agree with TRBD2. Germline-derived CDR1 and CDR2 are SGHRS and YFSETQ. The CDR3 totals 15 residues. Trimming took 0 bases from V and 2 from J; bases not matched to a gene: 4. The CDR3 nucleotides are TGCGCCAGCAGCTTGGACAGCGGGGGCCCCTACGAGCAGTACTTC. It translates to CASSLDSGGPYEQYF.

This clone appeared once. The rearrangement links TRBV5-1 to TRBJ1-2; a weak D match, TRBD1 (5 bases). The CDR3 extends over 13 amino acids. Germline CDR1 SGHRS, CDR2 YFSETQ. The ends were cut back, 4 bases at V and 8 bases at J, with 15 bases in the middle. This chain's CDR3 is CASSMGPRWGYTF. CDR3 DNA: TGCGCCAGCAGCATGGGACCCAGGTGGGGCTACACCTTC.